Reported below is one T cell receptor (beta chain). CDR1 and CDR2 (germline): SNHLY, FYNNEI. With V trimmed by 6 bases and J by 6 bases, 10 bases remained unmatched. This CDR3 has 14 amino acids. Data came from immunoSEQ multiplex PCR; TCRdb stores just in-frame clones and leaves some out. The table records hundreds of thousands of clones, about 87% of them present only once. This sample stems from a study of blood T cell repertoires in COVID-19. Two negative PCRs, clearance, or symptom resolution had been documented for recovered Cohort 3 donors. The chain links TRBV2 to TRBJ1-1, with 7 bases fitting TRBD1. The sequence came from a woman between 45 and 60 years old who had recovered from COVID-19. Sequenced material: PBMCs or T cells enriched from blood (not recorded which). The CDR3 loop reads CASRERQGLAEAFF. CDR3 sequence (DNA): TGTGCCAGCAGGGAGAGACAGGGTTTAGCTGAAGCTTTCTTT.